This passage covers 9 T cell receptor beta chains from one sample sequenced in a study of cytomegalovirus exposure and HLA in healthy donors. The PCR made use of 60 Vbeta and 13 Jbeta primers. Data came from immunoSEQ multiplex PCR; TCRdb stores just in-frame clones and leaves some out. The sample shows around 230,000 clones, over 75% of them seen only once. Sequencing was performed on PBMCs. These receptor sequences come from a boy younger than 18 in good health and CMV-seronegative.

The chain links TRBV29-1 to TRBJ2-5, with a weak D call TRBD1 (6 bases). TRBJ2-7 matches the DNA end more closely, so the J call is doubtful. Per germline, CDR1 SQVTM and CDR2 ANQGSEA. The CDR3 loop spans 13 amino acids. CDR3 residues: CSVATGQSYEQYF. In DNA, the CDR3 is TGCAGCGTGGCTACAGGGCAGTCCTACGAGCAGTACTTC.

The CDR3 loop is CASSQDQAASGNTIYF. CDR3 bases: TGTGCCAGCAGCCAAGATCAGGCAGCCTCTGGAAACACCATATATTTT. J is TRBJ1-3 and V is TRBV14; D gene uncertain. The germline V gene encodes CDR1 SGHDN and CDR2 FVKESK. This CDR3 region has 16 residues. The V end was cut by 0 bases, the J end by 0 bases, with 9 bases between.

This sequence joins TRBV5-1 and TRBJ2-5; TRBD2 agrees at 8 bases. J was trimmed by 5 bases and V by 1 base; bases with no gene match: 7. The CDR3 covers 15 residues. Germline V lookup: CDR1 SGHRS, CDR2 YFSETQ. CDR3 nucleotides: TGCGCCAGCAGCTTGTTCACTAGCGGCGGGGAGACCCAGTACTTC. Translation gives CASSLFTSGGETQYF.

Details on this clone: It is likely a read error, because the conserved phenylalanine at the end of the CDR3 is missing. The chain recombines TRBV4-2 with TRBJ2-7, with 8 positions matching TRBD2. Germline V CDR1 and CDR2: LGHNA, YNFKEQ. There are 18 residues in the CDR3. Losses at the gene ends were 0 bases for V and 0 bases for J; bases not matched to a gene: 10. The CDR3 is CASSQDSGGGTTSYEQYL. The DNA for the CDR3 is TGTGCCAGCAGCCAAGACTCGGGCGGGGGGACCACCTCCTACGAGCAGTACCTC.

Notes on this clone: One end of the junction varies from germline; a read error may be responsible. The chain is built from TRBV10-3 and TRBJ1-2; TRBD1 agrees at 12 bases. Germline assignment: CDR1 ENHRY and CDR2 SYGVKD. The CDR3 has 11 amino acids. The CDR3 sequence is CAISPGQGAAF. The CDR3, as DNA: TGTGCCATCAGTCCGGGACAGGGGGCGGCCTTC.

The V and J genes are TRBV27 and TRBJ2-2, with 9 bases fitting TRBD1. The ends lost 8 bases at V and 0 bases at J; junction bases unmatched: 4. There are 15 residues in the CDR3. Germline assignment: CDR1 MNHEY and CDR2 SMNVEV (reference sequence). Here the CDR3 reads CASYRQGANTGELFF. CDR3 DNA: TGTGCCAGCTATAGACAGGGGGCGAACACCGGGGAGCTGTTTTTT.

V gene TRBV4-2 combines with J gene TRBJ1-2, with a tentative D call TRBD1 (6 bases). Trimming took off 4 bases at V and 3 bases at J, with 9 bases between the two ends. Germline values: CDR1 LGHNA, CDR2 YNFKEQ. The CDR3 is made up of 13 amino acids. The CDR3: CASSRDTDYGYTF. CDR3 DNA sequence: TGTGCCAGCAGCCGGGACACTGACTATGGCTACACCTTC.

This clone was picked up a small number of times. V and J are TRBV11-3 and TRBJ2-7; tentative D call: TRBD1 (5 bases). The CDR3 is made up of 14 amino acids. Trimming pared 4 bases from V and 6 bases from J, leaving 16 bases between. CDR1 and CDR2 (germline): SGHNT, YENEEA. The CDR3 nucleotides read TGTGCCAGCAGCTCCTCACCAGGGTCTCGCGAGCAGTACTTC. As protein: CASSSSPGSREQYF.

This clone occurred once. This chain links TRBV6-5 with TRBJ2-7; 7 bases match TRBD2. CDR1 and CDR2 (germline): MNHEY, SVGAGI. The CDR3 runs 15 residues. V trimming: 0 bases; J trimming: 1 base; junction bases outside the gene matches: 3. DNA of the CDR3: TGTGCCAGCAGTTACTCTGGCGGGGGTTCCTACGAGCAGTACTTC. Encoded protein: CASSYSGGGSYEQYF.